Many counts were recorded for the clone carrying this T cell receptor beta chain. The source of the sample is a study of T-cell reconstitution after alpha-beta-depleted transplantation in children. The library targeted TCRbeta and was prepared with unique molecular identifiers. One entry per CDR3 protein results from TCRdb running MiXCR on the PCR reads. The sample records 150,000 to 200,000 distinct CDR3 sequences, roughly 6.8% being singletons. Losses at the gene ends were 3 bases for V and 0 bases for J; bases not matched to a gene: 4. CDR1 and CDR2 from the germline V gene are WNHNN and SYGVQD (reference sequence). There are 19 residues in the CDR3.

This TCR was recovered from a human donor who donated a stem cell graft to a child with Wiskott-Aldrich syndrome. This chain joins TRBV10-1 and TRBJ2-2; TRBD2 matches 16 bases. This specimen was PBMCs from the stem cell graft donor, taken from the stem cell graft. The CDR3 region has the DNA TGCGCCAGCAGTGACCTGGGACTAGCGGGAGGGACGAACACCGGGGAGCTGTTTTTT. Its translation: CASSDLGLAGGTNTGELFF.